Listed here is a single TCR beta chain. The junction does not match germline at one end; this may be a read error. This sample is part of a study of tumor-infiltrating lymphocytes in primary liver carcinoma. Unsorted bulk tissue (roughly 19-31 mg) underwent RNA and DNA co-extraction. This CDR3 contains 12 residues. CDR1 MNHEY and CDR2 SVGAGI come from the germline V gene. cDNA specific to TCR beta was made from approximately 0.55 ug of total RNA, with a constant-region primer employed for priming. Three-round nested multiplex PCR performed with slightly modified ARM-PCR produced the TCR beta libraries. Researchers ran the first two PCR rounds for roughly 10 cycles each with TRBV1-TRBV30 forward primers and a C-beta reverse primer. TCRdb reanalysed the multiplex PCR reads using MiXCR and keeps one entry per CDR3 protein. Here the sample spans 110,000 or so distinct CDR3 sequences, about four fifths being singletons.

The sequence came from a man between 40 and 49 years old with primary liver carcinoma and hepatitis B virus infection. Sequencing was done on a sample of liver tumor tissue from sampling region 3. The subset was: tumor region T3, left-lateral pole. J is TRBJ2-1 and V is TRBV6-5; TRBD1 agrees at 9 bases. The CDR3 region has the DNA TGTGTCAGCAGACAGGGGGGGAATGAGCAGCTCTTC. Its translation is CVSRQGGNEQLF.